This TCR beta chain was identified during a study of blood T cell repertoires in COVID-19. Germline CDR1 is MDHEN and CDR2 is SYDVKM. The trim removed 9 bases at V and 7 bases at J, leaving 5 bases unmatched. This CDR3 has 12 residues. Produced via immunoSEQ multiplex PCR; TCRdb's table is partial and in-frame only. Of 200,000 to 250,000 clones detected, 80% appear once; the ten largest clones hold 4.5% to 7%. The receptor was isolated from a woman aged 70-85 years with acute or convalescent COVID-19. This chain uses TRBV28 with TRBJ1-5, with TRBD1 identical over 8 bases. The sequenced sample consisted of peripheral blood. As DNA, the CDR3 is TGTGCCAGTAAACAGGGGGACCAGCCCCAGCATTTT. Residues: CASKQGDQPQHF.